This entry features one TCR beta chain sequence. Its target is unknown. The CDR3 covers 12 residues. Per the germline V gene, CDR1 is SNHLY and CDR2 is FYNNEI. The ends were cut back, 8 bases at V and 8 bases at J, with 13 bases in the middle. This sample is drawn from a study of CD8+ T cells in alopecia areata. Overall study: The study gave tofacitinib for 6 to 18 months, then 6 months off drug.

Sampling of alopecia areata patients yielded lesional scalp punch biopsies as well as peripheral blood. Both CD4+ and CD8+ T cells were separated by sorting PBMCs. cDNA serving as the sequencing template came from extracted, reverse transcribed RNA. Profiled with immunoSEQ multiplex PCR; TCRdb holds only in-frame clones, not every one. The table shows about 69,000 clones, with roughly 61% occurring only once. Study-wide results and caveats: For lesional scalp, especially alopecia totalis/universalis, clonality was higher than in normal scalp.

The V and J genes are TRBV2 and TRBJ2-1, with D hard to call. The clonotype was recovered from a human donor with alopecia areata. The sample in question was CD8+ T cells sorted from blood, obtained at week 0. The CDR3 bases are TGTGCCAGCGTTGACTTTGGACATGAGCAGTTCTTC. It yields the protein CASVDFGHEQFF.